In this sample, the clone carrying this TCR beta chain turned up many times. Its target is not known. The CDR3 covers 15 residues. The ends lost 6 bases at V and 5 bases at J; junction bases unmatched: 10. Germline CDR1 and CDR2: SGHTA and FQGNSA. The data were taken from a study of blood T cells in healthy people across ages. Staff drew ten milliliters of peripheral blood from each donor. A second roughly 6 to 11 cycle PCR used barcoded and J-beta primers. The template-switch adaptor was a 5' adaptor with 12 random nucleotides. It tagged each cDNA molecule. One entry per CDR3 protein results from TCRdb running MiXCR on the 5' RACE reads. Here the sample spans hundreds of thousands of distinct CDR3 sequences, around two fifths being singletons. Regarding the study as a whole: Per-million-T-cell TCR beta diversity fell roughly linearly with age. Fewer expanded clones and more diversity marked long-lived versus aged donors.

This sequence was found in a man aged 80 or over in good health. The rearrangement links TRBV7-2 to TRBJ2-7; 10 nucleotides match TRBD1. Sample: blood. CDR3 bases: TGTGCCAGCAGAAGACCCGGGACAGGGGTAAACGAGCAGTACTTC. This codes for CASRRPGTGVNEQYF.